The 6 T cell receptor beta chains below were found in one sample sequenced in a study of blood T cell repertoires in COVID-19. Here immunoSEQ multiplex PCR was the method, and the copy in TCRdb shows in-frame clones only, minus some. Among about 180,000 clones listed, around 80% were seen once. Sequences were obtained from peripheral blood. These receptors originate from a woman between 70 and 85 years old with acute or convalescent COVID-19.

The count of this clone is one. V usage is TRBV5-1 and J usage is TRBJ1-3; maybe TRBD1 (5 bases). The germline V and J ends were trimmed by 0 bases and 3 bases, with 13 bases remaining between them. Germline CDR1 is SGHRS and CDR2 is YFSETQ. The CDR3 runs to 16 residues. The CDR3 is CASSLGAGIGGNTIYF. In DNA form, the CDR3 reads TGCGCCAGCAGCTTGGGCGCAGGGATAGGTGGAAACACCATATATTTT.

The chain employs TRBV7-2 and TRBJ2-1; the match to TRBD2 covers 14 bases. The CDR3 is made up of 18 amino acids. Germline V gene lookup returns CDR1 SGHTA and CDR2 FQGNSA. The V segment lost 1 base and the J segment 7 bases; nucleotides outside the gene matches: 9. CDR3 coding DNA: TGTGCCAGCAGCTTAGTTCCGAGACTAGCGGGAGGGACGAATGAGCAGTTCTTC. Translation: CASSLVPRLAGGTNEQFF.

J is TRBJ1-1 and V is TRBV6-5; D unresolved. This CDR3 has 14 residues. V lost 8 bases to trimming and J lost 1 base, with 14 bases between them. Germline CDR1 is MNHEY and CDR2 is SVGAGI. For the CDR3, the DNA is TGTGCCAGCGGGCTCGAGTGGAAGAACACTGAAGCTTTCTTT. It yields the protein CASGLEWKNTEAFF.

The V gene is TRBV14, the J gene TRBJ2-3, with TRBD2 matching over 9 bases. Germline lookup yields CDR1 SGHDN and CDR2 FVKESK. V shed 1 base, J shed 9 bases, and the junction held 14 bases outside the gene matches. The CDR3 is 17 residues long. The CDR3 loop reads CASSQGVKSGRLETQYF. The CDR3 DNA is TGTGCCAGCAGCCAAGGGGTCAAGAGCGGGAGGCTCGAGACGCAGTATTTT. Full variable domain (missing parts from reference TRBV14 and TRBJ2-3): EAGVTQFPSHSVIEKGQTVTLRCDPISGHDNLYWYRRVMGKEIKFLLHFVKESKQDESGMPNNRFLAERTGGTYSTLKVQPAELEDSGVYFCASSQGVKSGRLETQYFGPGTRLTVL.

CDR3 in DNA: TGTGCCAGCAGCGTAGGACTAGCGGACTACAATGAGCAGTTCTTC. It translates to CASSVGLADYNEQFF. The chain uses TRBV11-2 and TRBJ2-1; 10 bases are shared with TRBD2. This CDR3 spans 15 amino acids. Germline CDR1 reads SGHAT; CDR2 reads FQNNGV. V dropped 5 bases and J dropped 3; count of bases not matched to a gene: 4. The variable domain in full, completed from reference TRBV11-2 and TRBJ2-1, reads EAGVAQSPRYKIIEKRQSVAFWCNPISGHATLYWYQQILGQGPKLLIQFQNNGVVDDSQLPKDRFSAERLKGVDSTLKIQPAKLEDSAVYLCASSVGLADYNEQFFGPGTRLTVL.

The CDR3, as DNA: TGTGCCAGCAGCTTAGCGGCCCGGGAGGGCCAGTACTTC. Translating gives CASSLAAREGQYF. This rearrangement joins TRBV7-9 to TRBJ2-5, with 8 positions matching TRBD2. From germline, CDR1 is SEHNR and CDR2 FQNEAQ (reference sequence). This CDR3 has 13 amino acids. The V gene end was trimmed by 0 bases and the J gene end by 10 bases; junction bases not matched to a gene: 4.